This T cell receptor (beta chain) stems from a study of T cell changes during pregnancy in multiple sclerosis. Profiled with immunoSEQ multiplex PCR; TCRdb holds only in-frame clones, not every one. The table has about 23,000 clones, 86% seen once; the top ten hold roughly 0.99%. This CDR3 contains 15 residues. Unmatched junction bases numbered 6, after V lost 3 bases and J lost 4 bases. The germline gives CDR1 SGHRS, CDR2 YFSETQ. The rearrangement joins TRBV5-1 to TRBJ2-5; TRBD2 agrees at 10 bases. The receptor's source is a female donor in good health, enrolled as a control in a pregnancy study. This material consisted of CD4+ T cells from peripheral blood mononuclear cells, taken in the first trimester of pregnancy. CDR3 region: CASSSLAGEIETQYF. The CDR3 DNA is TGCGCCAGCAGCTCTCTAGCGGGGGAGATAGAGACCCAGTACTTC.